This T cell receptor beta chain comes out of a study of blood T cells in healthy people across ages. Study-level points and caveats: Compared with aged donors, long-lived donors showed fewer expanded clones, suggesting selection. While age rose, TCR beta diversity per million T cells dropped in a roughly linear way.

Comments on this clonotype: Its antigen remains unidentified.

Trimming stripped 5 bases from V and 6 bases from J, with 13 bases between. This CDR3 contains 14 residues. Germline-derived CDR1 and CDR2 are SGHTA and FQGNSA. A sample-barcoded 5' primer and a J-beta primer mix were used in a second PCR of roughly 6 to 11 cycles. From the 5' RACE reads, TCRdb called clonotypes with MiXCR, one entry per CDR3 protein. The sample shows fewer than 1.5 million distinct CDR3 sequences, 42% of them seen only once. The material sequenced was blood. The chain links TRBV7-2 to TRBJ1-4; D not certain. This TCR was recovered from a woman between 18 and 30 years old in good health. The CDR3 loop reads CASSLGGWDEKLFF. CDR3 DNA: TGTGCCAGCAGCCTAGGCGGGTGGGATGAAAAACTGTTTTTT. The full variable domain, completed using reference TRBV7-2 and TRBJ1-4, is GAGVSQSPSNKVTEKGKDVELRCDPISGHTALYWYRQSLGQGLEFLIYFQGNSAPDKSGLPSDRFSAERTGGSVSTLTIQRTQQEDSAVYLCASSLGGWDEKLFFGSGTQLSVL.